Listed here are 21 T cell receptor beta chains from one sample, sequenced in a study of patients and donors after allogeneic stem cell transplantation. Via MiXCR, TCRdb re-called the RT-PCR reads, giving one row per CDR3 protein. The sample has more than 850,000 distinct CDR3 sequences, around 17% seen once; the top ten hold roughly 6%. Sequencing used blood, either unsorted or a sorted T cell fraction (not recorded which). These receptors all stem from a human donor who was either an allogeneic HSCT recipient or a stem cell or donor lymphocyte infusion donor (not recorded which). It is not recorded whose cells these are; they may come from a transplant donor.

There are a few counts of this clonotype. The V gene is TRBV6-5, the J gene TRBJ2-2; D remains ambiguous. CDR1 and CDR2 (germline): MNHEY, SVGAGI. The length of the CDR3 is 10 residues. The V and J ends lost 7 bases and 4 bases respectively, with 1 base between them. CDR3 in amino acids: CASTTGELFF. The CDR3 nucleotides read TGTGCCAGCACCACCGGGGAGCTGTTTTTT.

This clonotype was seen only a few times. This chain joins TRBV10-3 and TRBJ2-2, with D uncertain. Trimming pared 1 base from V and 1 base from J, leaving 10 bases between. Germline V lookup: CDR1 ENHRY, CDR2 SYGVKD. The CDR3 loop spans 16 amino acids. The chain's CDR3 is CAISEYEEQNTGELFF. The CDR3 nucleotides read TGTGCCATCAGTGAGTACGAGGAGCAGAACACCGGGGAGCTGTTTTTT.

This clonotype has just a few counts. The gene calls are TRBV19 and TRBJ2-3, with 8 nucleotides matching TRBD2. Losses at the gene ends were 4 bases for V and 0 bases for J; bases not matched to a gene: 12. From germline, CDR1 is LNHDA and CDR2 SQIVND (reference sequence). This CDR3 is 18 amino acids long. Here the CDR3 DNA reads TGTGCCAGTAGTAACCCCATCCTTAGCGGGGTTAGCACAGATACGCAGTATTTT. Protein: CASSNPILSGVSTDTQYF.

This clonotype was observed a handful of times. The chain combines TRBV20-1 with TRBJ2-7, with a possible D match to TRBD1 (6 bases). The germline V and J ends were trimmed by 0 bases and 3 bases, with 15 bases remaining between them. CDR1 DFQATT and CDR2 SNEGSKA come from the germline V gene (reference sequence). The CDR3 contains 15 residues. This CDR3 reads CSARDLTGSNYEQYF. CDR3 in DNA: TGCAGTGCTAGAGATCTTACAGGGAGCAACTACGAGCAGTACTTC.

This clonotype has a count of ten or more. The gene calls are TRBV12-3 or TRBV12-4 and TRBJ1-2; weak D call: TRBD1 (5 bases). This CDR3 has 12 residues. With 3 bases removed from V and 8 bases from J, the gap between germline ends came to 10 bases. CDR3 nucleotides: TGTGCCAGCAGTTTGGGGGATAGGGGCTACACCTTC. Amino acid sequence: CASSLGDRGYTF.

This clonotype was counted between two and nine times. The chain couples TRBV6-1 to TRBJ1-2, with a tentative D call TRBD1 (5 bases). The length of the CDR3 is 14 residues. The V end was cut by 0 bases, the J end by 4 bases, with 9 bases between. The germline gives CDR1 MNHNS, CDR2 SASEGT. CDR3 DNA: TGTGCCAGCAGTGAAGCGAAGGGGTCCTATGGCTACACCTTC. It is translated as CASSEAKGSYGYTF.

This clonotype was counted a few times. The V call is TRBV10-3, the J call TRBJ2-7; D uncertain. The germline V gene has CDR1 ENHRY and CDR2 SYGVKD. With 7 bases removed from V and 3 bases from J, the gap between germline ends came to 4 bases. The CDR3 is 10 residues long. CDR3 sequence: CAITCYEQYF. Written as DNA, the CDR3 is TGTGCCATCACCTGCTACGAGCAGTACTTC.

The genes are TRBV7-2 and TRBJ2-5; TRBD2 matches 7 bases. The CDR3 length is 13 residues. Germline CDR1 reads SGHTA; CDR2 reads FQGNSA. Trimming took 1 base from V and 6 from J; bases not matched to a gene: 2. CDR3 amino acids: CASSLEREKTQYF. CDR3 DNA: TGTGCCAGCAGCTTAGAGCGGGAAAAGACCCAGTACTTC.

This clonotype was counted only a few times. The gene calls are TRBV12-3 or TRBV12-4 and TRBJ2-5, with 9 bases identical to TRBD1. The CDR3 sequence is 15 residues long. V shed 5 bases, J shed 4 bases, and the junction held 8 bases outside the gene matches. The CDR3 DNA reads as TGTGCCAGCAGTGGGAAAACAGGGGGCCGAGAGACCCAGTACTTC. This translates into CASSGKTGGRETQYF.

The chain employs TRBV11-2 and TRBJ2-2; no definite D call. V lost 2 bases, J lost 0 bases, and 16 bases lay in between. The CDR3 is 18 amino acids. Germline CDR1 SGHAT, CDR2 FQNNGV. CDR3 sequence reads: CASSLRLTITSNTGELFF. CDR3 DNA: TGTGCCAGCAGCTTAAGGCTCACTATAACTTCGAACACCGGGGAGCTGTTTTTT.

The J gene is TRBJ1-2, the V gene TRBV6-1, with D tentatively TRBD1 (6 bases). The CDR3 length is 16 residues. The V and J ends lost 4 bases and 0 bases respectively, with 15 bases between them. Germline CDR1 is MNHNS and CDR2 is SASEGT. In nucleotides, the CDR3 is TGTGCCAGCAGTGCCGTTACAGGGATCGCTAACTATGGCTACACCTTC. It is translated as CASSAVTGIANYGYTF.

The CDR3 nucleotides are TGTGCCAGCAGCCAGGCTGGGGGGTGGGCCACTGAAGCTTTCTTT. Translation gives CASSQAGGWATEAFF. V is TRBV7-3 and J is TRBJ1-1; D perhaps matches TRBD1 (5 bases). Trimming pared 5 bases from V and 4 bases from J, leaving 17 bases between. CDR3 size: 15 residues. Germline values: CDR1 SGHTA, CDR2 FQGTGA.

V gene TRBV30 combines with J gene TRBJ2-7; 7 bases are shared with TRBD2. The CDR3 is 13 residues long. Looked up from germline, CDR1 is GTSNPN and CDR2 is SVGIG (reference sequence). V shed 0 bases, J shed 2 bases, and the junction held 1 base outside the gene matches. The CDR3 DNA sequence: TGTGCCTGGAGTGTAACTAGCGCCTACGAGCAGTACTTC. Translating gives CAWSVTSAYEQYF.

In its sample, this clonotype was seen a few times. The V gene is TRBV4-3, the J gene TRBJ2-7; possibly TRBD2 for D (6 bases). Germline loops: CDR1 LGHNA, CDR2 YSLEER. The V end lost 0 bases, the J end lost 6 bases, and 15 bases lay between the germline ends. The CDR3 length is 15 residues. CDR3 amino acids: CASSQDRRASGEQYF. CDR3 sequence (DNA): TGCGCCAGCAGCCAAGATAGGAGGGCCTCCGGCGAGCAGTACTTC.

This clonotype was counted many times. The V and J genes are TRBV5-1 and TRBJ2-2; the D is unclear. Germline CDR1 is SGHRS and CDR2 is YFSETQ. V was clipped by 7 bases and J by 5 bases, with 6 bases between them. The CDR3 length is 11 residues. CDR3 protein: CASSATGELFF. Here the CDR3 DNA reads TGCGCCAGCTCAGCGACCGGGGAGCTGTTTTTT.

There are a few counts of this clonotype. The genes are TRBV5-6 and TRBJ2-2; 8 nucleotides align to TRBD1. The V gene end was trimmed by 5 bases and the J gene end by 3 bases; junction bases not matched to a gene: 3. CDR3 length: 14 amino acids. Germline CDR1 is SGHDT and CDR2 is YYEEEE. Here the CDR3 reads CASSTGGDTGELFF. The CDR3 nucleotides are TGTGCCAGCAGTACAGGGGGAGACACCGGGGAGCTGTTTTTT.

The sample holds a few counts of this clonotype. The chain links TRBV25-1 to TRBJ1-6; 8 nucleotides match TRBD1. CDR1 MGHDK and CDR2 SYGVNS come from the germline V gene. The CDR3 spans 13 residues. Unmatched junction bases numbered 6, after V lost 7 bases and J lost 10 bases. As DNA, the CDR3 is TGTGCCAGCAAAGGACAGGGCTGGTCACCCCTCCACTTT. This translates into CASKGQGWSPLHF.

The chain combines TRBV5-6 with TRBJ2-2, with D perhaps matching TRBD2 (5 bases). CDR3 length: 14 residues. Trimming left V 4 bases short and J 3 bases short, with 10 bases between. Germline V gives CDR1 SGHDT, CDR2 YYEEEE. CDR3 sequence (DNA): TGTGCCAGCAGCCGGGGTTGGGACACCGGGGAGCTGTTTTTT. It is translated as CASSRGWDTGELFF.

The CDR3 nucleotides read TGTGCCAGCAGGGGGAGGGGGACCAGCTCCTACAATGAGCAGTTCTTC. Protein sequence: CASRGRGTSSYNEQFF. The chain uses TRBV27 and TRBJ2-1, with D tentatively TRBD2 (7 bases). The CDR3 loop spans 16 amino acids. V gave up 6 bases and J gave up 0 bases, with 15 bases separating them. Germline V gene lookup returns CDR1 MNHEY and CDR2 SMNVEV (reference sequence).

This chain uses TRBV11-1 with TRBJ2-1; 12 bases align to TRBD2. This CDR3 is built from 20 residues. The V segment lost 5 bases and the J segment 0 bases; nucleotides outside the gene matches: 14. CDR1 is SGHAT, CDR2 FQDESV, per germline (reference sequence). The CDR3 is CASSARGLAGSAFSYNEQFF. CDR3 in DNA: TGTGCCAGCAGCGCACGCGGACTAGCGGGATCCGCGTTCTCCTACAATGAGCAGTTCTTC.

This chain connects TRBV7-2 to TRBJ1-3, with 10 bases identical to TRBD1. CDR1 is SGHTA, CDR2 FQGNSA, per germline. The V gene end was trimmed by 5 bases and the J gene end by 3 bases; junction bases not matched to a gene: 7. This CDR3 comprises 16 residues. The CDR3 DNA reads as TGTGCCAGCAGCGTCCGACAGGGGGCGCGTGGAAACACCATATATTTT. Translating gives CASSVRQGARGNTIYF.